This TCR beta chain was profiled in a study of CD8+CD57+ T cells in acquired aplastic anemia (dated 2018 in TCRdb). In terms of the full investigation: A mean of approximately 3 ug of DNA, ranging from roughly 0.2 to 30 ug, was extracted from sorted CD4+ and CD8+ cells. A CD8+CD57+ expansion meant a frequency higher than the mean frequency seen in healthy subjects. What the research found in general, with its limitations: Between patients and healthy controls, no significant difference in CD8+ Simpson's diversity was found (P=0.060). Some 27 CD8+ CDR3 sequences were found in both patients and controls but appeared to be highly expressed in patients and within the immunodominant clones of the patients.

Genomic DNA served as template for TCR beta VDJ combination and CDR3 sequence profiling. TCR repertoire sequencing was run on an Illumina HiSeq 2000. Processing in the source paper ran as follows. Repertoire assessment relied on Simpson's diversity index, CDR3 size and DJ length profiles, and TRBV/TRBJ rearrangement plots. The most abundant DNA sequence in the deep sequencing data was taken as the immunodominant clone. CDR3 amino acid sequences were screened for sharing across subjects and compared with published repertoires and the VDJdb database. Using fastp at Q25 and MiXCR, TCRdb reprocessed the public reads and kept productive beta chains. Each CDR3 protein appears once, grouped with its most common genes and DNA. The V and J calls shown here were made by TCRdb, not taken from the authors' results. This sample has some 180,000 distinct CDR3 sequences in its table, and 50% to 65% of those were observed once. About 39% of the sample is taken by the ten largest.

Cut back by 3 bases and 0 bases, the V and J ends lie 8 bases apart. For CDR1 and CDR2, the germline V gene (reference sequence) lists LNHDA and SQIVND. Including the terminal cysteine and phenylalanine, the CDR3 comprises 14 residues. Of all the DNA, just the CDR3 is kept, 42 bases in frame from base 1. Flow cytometry had shown CD8+CD57+ cell expansion in the patients selected for sequencing. All patients had severe acquired aplastic anemia diagnosed by International Study of Aplastic Anemia and Agranulocytosis and Camitta criteria. Patients had received no therapy at the time of blood sampling. The study deep-sequenced TCR repertoires of sorted CD4+ and CD8+ blood T cells from severe aplastic anemia patients and healthy subjects. In the USA, patient enrollment took place under clinicaltrials.gov protocols 00001620, 01623167, 00001397, 00071045, 00081523 and 00961064. Ficoll-Paque density gradient centrifugation was used to isolate peripheral blood mononuclear cells. CD4+ and CD8+ T cells were sorted by FACS or magnetic beads before DNA extraction.

This clonotype was observed at least ten times. No cognate antigen has been identified for it. Within one base of it there is no much larger clone, and no base qualities were kept. The TCR sequence derives from a human donor with aplastic anemia. The sample consisted of sorted CD4+, CD8+, or CD8+CD57+ T cells (not recorded which) from PBMCs. The chain is encoded by TRBV19 joined to TRBJ1-1; no confident D gene assignment can be made. The CDR3: CASSILPMNTEAFF. The DNA reads as follows: TGTGCCAGTAGTATTCTCCCCATGAACACTGAAGCTTTCTTT.